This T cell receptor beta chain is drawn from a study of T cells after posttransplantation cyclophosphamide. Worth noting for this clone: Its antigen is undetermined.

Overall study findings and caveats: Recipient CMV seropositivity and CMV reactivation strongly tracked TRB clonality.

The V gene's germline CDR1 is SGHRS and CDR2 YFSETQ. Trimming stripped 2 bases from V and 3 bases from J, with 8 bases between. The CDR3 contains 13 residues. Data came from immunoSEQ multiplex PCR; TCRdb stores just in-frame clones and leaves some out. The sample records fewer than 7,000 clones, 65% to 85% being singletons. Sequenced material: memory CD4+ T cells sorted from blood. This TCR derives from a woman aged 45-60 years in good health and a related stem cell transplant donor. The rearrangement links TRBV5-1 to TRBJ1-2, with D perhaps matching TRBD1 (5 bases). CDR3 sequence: CASSLLTDYGYTF. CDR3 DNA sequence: TGCGCCAGCAGCTTACTGACAGACTATGGCTACACCTTC.